This T cell receptor beta chain was sequenced in a study of identical twins. With V trimmed by 5 bases and J by 5 bases, 16 bases remained unmatched. The CDR3 is made up of 17 amino acids. Germline values: CDR1 SGHDT, CDR2 YYEEEE. This clonotype turned up a few times. TCRdb reprocessed the 5' RACE reads via MiXCR and lists one record per CDR3 protein. The sample lists some 560,000 distinct CDR3 sequences; 9% to 10% were seen once. This same sample was also part of a study on yellow fever vaccine responses in identical twins.

This sequence was found in a young woman in good health. Sequenced material: PBMCs. The gene calls are TRBV5-6 and TRBJ2-5; 9 bases map to TRBD1. The CDR3 DNA follows: TGTGCCAGCAGTCAAACCGGGACAGGGAGGCCTTACGAGACCCAGTACTTC. It yields the protein CASSQTGTGRPYETQYF.